The 14 T cell receptor beta chains below were found in one sample sequenced in a study of shared clonotypes between healthy human individuals. Measured with immunoSEQ multiplex PCR; TCRdb has only the in-frame clones, and not every one. This table holds roughly 2.6 million clones, around 94% found once. The material sequenced was naive CD4+ T cells sorted from blood. Subset denoted: CD45RA+ positively selected. The receptors come from a man between 18 and 29 years old in good health.

V gene TRBV7-8 combines with J gene TRBJ2-3, with unresolved D. The CDR3 loop spans 18 amino acids. Per germline, CDR1 SGHVS and CDR2 FQNEAQ. The V and J ends lost 1 base and 0 bases respectively, with 17 bases between them. This CDR3 is CASSLVGSFTTSTDTQYF. CDR3 bases: TGTGCCAGCAGCTTAGTAGGGTCTTTCACTACTAGCACAGATACGCAGTATTTT.

The V and J genes are TRBV6-1 and TRBJ1-4; D is ambiguous. Per the germline V gene, CDR1 is MNHNS and CDR2 is SASEGT. V lost 7 bases and J 5 bases, leaving 17 bases between the germline ends. The CDR3 is 15 residues long. The CDR3 DNA reads TGTGCCAGCACTCTGTCACGGTTTGGAAATGAAAAACTGTTTTTT. Translating gives CASTLSRFGNEKLFF.

The gene calls are TRBV6-1 and TRBJ2-7; D may be TRBD1 (6 bases). Trimming took 6 bases from V and 6 from J, leaving 21 bases between them. This CDR3 has 15 amino acids. Germline lookup yields CDR1 MNHNS and CDR2 SASEGT. The chain's CDR3 is CASSLPPRGIGEQYF. The CDR3 coding sequence is TGTGCCAGCAGCTTACCTCCCAGGGGAATCGGCGAGCAGTACTTC.

The chain couples TRBV7-2 to TRBJ2-1; no definite D call. Per germline, CDR1 SGHTA and CDR2 FQGNSA. There are 13 residues in the CDR3. V shed 3 bases and J shed 15 bases, with 18 bases lying between them. CDR3 nucleotide sequence: TGTGCCAGCAGCTTTACCTTTGGGATCCAGATGTTCTTC. It encodes CASSFTFGIQMFF.

This rearrangement joins TRBV6-6 to TRBJ2-2; either TRBD1 or TRBD2 may fit D (6 bases each). Trimming shortened V by 11 bases and J by 2 bases, and 18 bases separated the two germline ends. The CDR3 consists of 15 residues. CDR1 is MNHNY, CDR2 SVGAGI, per germline (reference sequence). The CDR3 coding sequence is TGTGCCGCATTGGAGGGGGGATTTAACACCGGGGAGCTGTTTTTT. It specifies CAALEGGFNTGELFF.

This chain joins TRBV6-1 and TRBJ1-1; D is possibly TRBD1 (6 bases). CDR3 length: 14 residues. CDR1 is MNHNS, CDR2 SASEGT, per germline. Trimming took off 6 bases at V and 4 bases at J, with 15 bases between the two ends. The CDR3 region is CASSPTGVSTEAFF. As DNA, the CDR3 is TGTGCCAGCAGCCCGACAGGAGTGAGCACTGAAGCTTTCTTT.

V gene TRBV11-2 combines with J gene TRBJ2-5; D gene uncertain. Germline loops: CDR1 SGHAT, CDR2 FQNNGV. The CDR3 length is 13 residues. V gave up 8 bases and J gave up 2 bases, with 12 bases separating them. The DNA for the CDR3 is TGTGCCAGCGCGGCGACCCTACAAGAGACCCAGTACTTC. Amino acids: CASAATLQETQYF.

V is TRBV10-2 and J is TRBJ2-4, with D possibly TRBD1 on 6 matching bases. The CDR3 sequence is 14 residues long. Germline V lookup: CDR1 WSHSY, CDR2 SAAADI. The V and J ends lost 9 bases and 0 bases respectively, with 12 bases between them. This CDR3 reads CASRDTEAKNIQYF. Here the CDR3 DNA reads TGCGCCAGTAGGGACACCGAAGCCAAAAACATTCAGTACTTC.

The V call is TRBV15, the J call TRBJ2-7; possible D gene TRBD2, 5 bases. Germline V gives CDR1 LNHNV, CDR2 YYDKDF (reference sequence). V lost 0 bases, J lost 0 bases, and 12 bases lay in between. The CDR3 consists of 16 residues. CDR3 coding DNA: TGTGCCACCAGCAGAGACCCGCTTAGCGACTCCTACGAGCAGTACTTC. This encodes CATSRDPLSDSYEQYF.

The chain employs TRBV19 and TRBJ1-1; no definite D call. V gave up 4 bases and J gave up 3 bases, with 9 bases separating them. Looked up from germline, CDR1 is LNHDA and CDR2 is SQIVND (reference sequence). This CDR3 is 13 amino acids long. CDR3 nucleotides: TGTGCCAGTAGTACCTCTCGGCACACTGAAGCTTTCTTT. This codes for CASSTSRHTEAFF.

This chain links TRBV10-2 with TRBJ1-5, with D unclear. Trimming took off 5 bases at V and 1 base at J, with 12 bases between the two ends. CDR1 is WSHSY and CDR2 is SAAADI in the germline V gene. This CDR3 contains 15 residues. The CDR3 spells CASSRTTDSNQPQHF. The CDR3 DNA reads TGCGCCAGCAGTCGCACTACGGACAGCAATCAGCCCCAGCATTTT.

The V gene is TRBV7-2, the J gene TRBJ2-7; maybe TRBD2 (5 bases). The germline CDR1 and CDR2 sequences are SGHTA and FQGNSA. The CDR3 runs 13 residues. Trimming shortened V by 5 bases and J by 3 bases, and 11 bases separated the two germline ends. The CDR3 DNA reads as TGTGCCAGCAGCAAGGAGGCGGTCTACGAGCAGTACTTC. Its translation: CASSKEAVYEQYF.

The CDR3 DNA reads as TGCGCCAGCAGCACGGTCGGGACGCGACAAGAGACCCAGTACTTC. This gives the protein CASSTVGTRQETQYF. The rearrangement links TRBV5-1 to TRBJ2-5; D possibly uses TRBD1 or TRBD2 (5 bases each). This CDR3 contains 15 residues. The germline V gene has CDR1 SGHRS and CDR2 YFSETQ. V was shortened by 4 bases and J by 2 bases, with 15 bases between the two germline ends.

About this clone: Other DNA variants within this sample encode the same CDR3. The chain employs TRBV5-1 and TRBJ2-7; D gene uncertain. There are 13 residues in the CDR3. Trimming stripped 0 bases from V and 0 bases from J, with 4 bases between. Germline V gives CDR1 SGHRS, CDR2 YFSETQ. The CDR3 region has the DNA TGCGCCAGCAGCTTGGCAGTCTCCTACGAGCAGTACTTC. It specifies CASSLAVSYEQYF. Full variable domain (missing parts from reference TRBV5-1 and TRBJ2-7): KAGVTQTPRYLIKTRGQQVTLSCSPISGHRSVSWYQQTPGQGLQFLFEYFSETQRNKGNFPGRFSGRQFSNSRSEMNVSTLELGDSALYLCASSLAVSYEQYFGPGTRLTVT.